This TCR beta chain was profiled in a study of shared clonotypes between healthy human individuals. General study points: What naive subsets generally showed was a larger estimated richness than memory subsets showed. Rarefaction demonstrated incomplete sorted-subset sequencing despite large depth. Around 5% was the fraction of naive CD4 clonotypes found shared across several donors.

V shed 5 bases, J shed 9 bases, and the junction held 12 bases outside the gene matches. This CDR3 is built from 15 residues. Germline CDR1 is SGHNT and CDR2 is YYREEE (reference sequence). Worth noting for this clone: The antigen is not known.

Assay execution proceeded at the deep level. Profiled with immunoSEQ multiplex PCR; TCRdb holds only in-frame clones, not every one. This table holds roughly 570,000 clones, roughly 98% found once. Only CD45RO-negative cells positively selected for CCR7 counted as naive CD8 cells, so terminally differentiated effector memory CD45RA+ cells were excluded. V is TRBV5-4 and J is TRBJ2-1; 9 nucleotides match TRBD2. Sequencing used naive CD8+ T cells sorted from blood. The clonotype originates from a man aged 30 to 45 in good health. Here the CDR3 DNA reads TGTGCCAGCAGTAATGATGGGACTAGCATCGCTGAGCAGTTCTTC. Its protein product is CASSNDGTSIAEQFF.